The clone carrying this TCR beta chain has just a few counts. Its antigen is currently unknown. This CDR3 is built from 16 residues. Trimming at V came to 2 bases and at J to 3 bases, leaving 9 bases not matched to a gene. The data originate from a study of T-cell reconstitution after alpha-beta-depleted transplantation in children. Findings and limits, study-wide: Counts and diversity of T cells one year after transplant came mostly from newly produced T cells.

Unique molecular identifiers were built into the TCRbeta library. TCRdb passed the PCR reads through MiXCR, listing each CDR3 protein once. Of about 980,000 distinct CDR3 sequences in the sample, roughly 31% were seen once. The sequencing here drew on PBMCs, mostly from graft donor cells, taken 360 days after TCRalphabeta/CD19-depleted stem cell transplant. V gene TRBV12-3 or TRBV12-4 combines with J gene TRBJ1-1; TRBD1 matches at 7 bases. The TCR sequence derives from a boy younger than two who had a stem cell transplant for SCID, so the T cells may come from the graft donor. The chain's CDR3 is CASSLKTGEVDTEAFF. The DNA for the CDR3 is TGTGCCAGCAGTTTAAAAACAGGGGAGGTTGACACTGAAGCTTTCTTT.